This TCR beta chain was retrieved from a study of blood T cell repertoires in COVID-19. Study background: Acute and convalescent COVID-19 samples came from the United States, Italy and Spain. Sources were T cells, B-cell-depleted T cells, or PBMCs; the material itself was cDNA or gDNA.

Per the study methods: Nucleated cell number was recorded as an estimate derived from reference gene primer amplification. Repertoires were generated with immunoSEQ multiplex PCR, while TCRdb's copy carries only in-frame clones and drops some. The V and J calls and clone size were taken over from that table, and D and trimming were inferred from the DNA. The sample includes over 150,000 clones, approximately 91% of them seen just once. CDR1 is MNHEY, CDR2 SVGAGI, per germline. The CDR3 contains 15 residues. After removal of 5 bases from V and 5 bases from J, the junction contained 4 bases not matched to a gene.

The sequenced sample consisted of peripheral blood. This clonotype was obtained from a man between 18 and 35 years old with acute or convalescent COVID-19. J is TRBJ2-1 and V is TRBV6-5, with 12 bases matching TRBD2. This chain's CDR3 is CASSTLAGGHNEQFF. Written as DNA, the CDR3 is TGTGCCAGCAGTACCCTAGCGGGAGGGCACAATGAGCAGTTCTTC.